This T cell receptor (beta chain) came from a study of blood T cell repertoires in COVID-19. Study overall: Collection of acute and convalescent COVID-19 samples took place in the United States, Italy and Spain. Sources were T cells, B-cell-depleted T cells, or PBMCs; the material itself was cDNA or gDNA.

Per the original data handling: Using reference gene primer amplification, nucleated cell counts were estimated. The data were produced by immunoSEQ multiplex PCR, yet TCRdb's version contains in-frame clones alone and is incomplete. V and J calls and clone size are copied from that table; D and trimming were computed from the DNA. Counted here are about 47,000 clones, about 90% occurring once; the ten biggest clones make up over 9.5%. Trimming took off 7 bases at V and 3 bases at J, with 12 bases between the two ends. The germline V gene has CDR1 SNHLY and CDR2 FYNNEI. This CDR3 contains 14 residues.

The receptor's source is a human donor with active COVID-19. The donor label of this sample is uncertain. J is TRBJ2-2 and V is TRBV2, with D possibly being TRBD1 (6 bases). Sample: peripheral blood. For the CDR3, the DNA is TGTGCCAGCATTGGGACAACCTACACCGGGGAGCTGTTTTTT. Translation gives CASIGTTYTGELFF.